This T cell receptor (beta chain) appears in the sequencing data of a study of CD8 T cells in ankylosing spondylitis. Construction of TCR beta libraries was performed using quantitative 5'-RACE with molecular barcodes. Via MiXCR, TCRdb re-called the 5' RACE reads, giving one row per CDR3 protein. This table holds roughly 150,000 distinct CDR3 sequences, approximately 32% found once. The germline V gene encodes CDR1 SNHLY and CDR2 FYNNEI. Trimming removed 6 bases at V and 8 bases at J, with 19 bases between. The CDR3 is 14 residues long. Concerning this clonotype: The antigen remains undetermined.

Findings and limits, study-wide: Blood from ankylosing spondylitis patients appeared to carry a characteristic roughly eight-variant TCR beta motif. Earlier authors reported some of these motif variants in reactive arthritis synovial fluid and blood. It was reported that disease-linked clones were significantly enriched in matched ankylosing spondylitis synovial fluid.

V gene TRBV2 combines with J gene TRBJ1-2, with TRBD1 as a possible D gene (5 bases). What was sequenced was synovial fluid, either unsorted or a sorted T cell fraction (not recorded which). The sequence was obtained from a male donor with ankylosing spondylitis. The CDR3 spells CASRPDKAQPGYTF. Here the CDR3 DNA reads TGTGCCAGCAGGCCGGACAAGGCACAGCCCGGCTACACCTTC. The full variable domain, completed using reference TRBV2 and TRBJ1-2, is EPEVTQTPSHQVTQMGQEVILRCVPISNHLYFYWYRQILGQKVEFLVSFYNNEISEKSEIFDDQFSVERPDGSNFTLKIRSTKLEDSAMYFCASRPDKAQPGYTFGSGTRLTVV.